This T cell receptor (beta chain) appears in the sequencing data of a study of regulatory T cells in long-lasting Graves disease. At the level of the study: Over 5 years of antithyroid drugs with positive TSH receptor antibodies was taken to mean persistent Graves' disease.

This clonotype was picked up many times. Its specificity is not known. Study conclusions and caveats: It was peripheral blood alone, not thyroid tissue, that was studied. Those with persistent disease had in common more public clonotypes (2,741) than new patients (approximately 990).

Researchers made TCR beta libraries by using iRepertoire HTBI primers and running Arm-PCR on CDR3 regions. TCRdb passed the multiplex PCR reads through MiXCR, listing each CDR3 protein once. The table lists 600,000 to 850,000 distinct CDR3 sequences, around 32% of them singletons, with roughly 41% in the top ten. CDR1 is SNHLY and CDR2 is FYNNEI in the germline V gene. This CDR3 spans 15 amino acids. Trimming took 6 bases from V and 1 from J, leaving 15 bases between them. Time point denoted: persistent/refractory GD, antithyroid drugs over 5 years with positive TRAb. RNA extracted from PBMCs served as the sequencing template. Patients met American Thyroid Association criteria for Graves' disease.

This sequence originates from a female donor with Graves disease. The chain has TRBV2 and TRBJ2-5, with D possibly matching TRBD1 (6 bases). This specimen was peripheral blood mononuclear cells (PBMCs), taken when the disease was refractory, from a patient treated with antithyroid drugs. The DNA for the CDR3 is TGTGCCAGCAGCACCGCGACAGGCAGCCAAGAGACCCAGTACTTC. Translation: CASSTATGSQETQYF.